The 26 T cell receptor beta chains below were found in one sample sequenced in a study of T cell repertoires in cytomegalovirus infection. No antigen has been identified for these receptors. Using its own MiXCR run on the reads, TCRdb lists one record per CDR3 protein. Of under 90,000 distinct CDR3 sequences detected, 20% to 25% appear once; the ten largest clones hold around 77%. Sequencing was done on a sample of PBMCs, sequenced either directly or after in vitro stimulation (not recorded which). Receptors were obtained from a human donor in good health (CMV status not recorded). Some clones in this sample may be carry-over from other donors' samples.

This clonotype has just a few counts. The chain joins TRBV4-3 to TRBJ2-5; TRBD1 is a possible D gene (6 bases). Between the trimmed V and J ends, which lost 0 bases and 3 bases, there was a span of 11 bases. Looked up from germline, CDR1 is LGHNA and CDR2 is YSLEER. The length of the CDR3 is 15 residues. Here the CDR3 DNA reads TGCGCCAGCAGCCAAGATGGTCCAGGGGAAGAGACCCAGTACTTC. Residues: CASSQDGPGEETQYF.

This clonotype was seen ten or more times. The chain couples TRBV6-5 to TRBJ2-7, with 7 nucleotides matching TRBD2. The CDR3 extends over 16 amino acids. The germline CDR1 and CDR2 sequences are MNHEY and SVGAGI. V shed 0 bases and J 3 bases; nucleotides not matched to a gene: 8. The CDR3 protein is CASSYSQGGPLYEQYF. DNA of the CDR3: TGTGCCAGCAGTTACTCCCAGGGAGGGCCCCTCTACGAGCAGTACTTC.

This chain links TRBV12-5 with TRBJ2-2; 9 bases match TRBD2. Germline V gene data show CDR1 as LGHNT and CDR2 as FRNRAP. The CDR3 has 15 residues. With V trimmed by 2 bases and J by 7 bases, 5 bases remained unmatched. CDR3 region: CASGLIAGANGELFF. CDR3 in DNA: TGTGCTAGTGGTTTGATAGCGGGAGCTAACGGGGAGCTGTTTTTT.

The chain recombines TRBV19 with TRBJ1-1; D is unresolved. The CDR3 runs 16 residues. Germline CDR1 reads LNHDA; CDR2 reads SQIVND (reference sequence). V was cut by 6 bases and J by 0 bases, with 17 bases left in between. The CDR3 sequence: CASSPGPSLMNTEAFF. The CDR3 DNA reads as TGTGCCAGTAGCCCGGGCCCATCCCTCATGAACACTGAAGCTTTCTTT.

The gene calls are TRBV7-9 and TRBJ2-1; 9 bases are a match to TRBD2. CDR3 size: 15 residues. Trimming took 2 bases from V and 10 from J; bases not matched to a gene: 9. The germline CDR1 and CDR2 sequences are SEHNR and FQNEAQ (reference sequence). The CDR3 here is CASSLRREGPREQFF. In DNA form, the CDR3 reads TGTGCCAGCAGCTTACGGCGGGAGGGCCCTCGGGAGCAGTTCTTC.

This clonotype was observed a handful of times. The chain is built from TRBV5-1 and TRBJ1-4; D is unclear. The length of the CDR3 is 18 residues. V lost 3 bases and J lost 2, with 20 bases in between. Germline-derived CDR1 and CDR2 are SGHRS and YFSETQ. The CDR3 reads CASSSIGPSTVTNEKLFF. The DNA for the CDR3 is TGCGCCAGCAGCTCGATTGGCCCGTCCACAGTGACTAATGAAAAACTGTTTTTT.

This clonotype was observed a handful of times. This sequence joins TRBV4-3 and TRBJ2-7; weak D call: TRBD2 (5 bases). The V and J ends lost 1 base and 3 bases respectively, with 10 bases between them. Germline V gene data show CDR1 as LGHNA and CDR2 as YSLEER. The length of the CDR3 is 14 residues. The DNA of the CDR3 is TGCGCCAGCAGCCAAGTCCAGAGGGACTACGAGCAGTACTTC. As protein: CASSQVQRDYEQYF.

This clonotype was counted a few times. The V gene is TRBV28, the J gene TRBJ1-5; a possible D gene is TRBD1 (5 bases). The CDR3 runs to 15 residues. CDR1 and CDR2 from the germline V gene are MDHEN and SYDVKM. V dropped 3 bases and J dropped 3 bases, with 12 bases sitting between them. The CDR3 loop is CASSFGGVANQPQHF. In DNA form, the CDR3 reads TGTGCCAGCAGTTTCGGGGGGGTGGCCAATCAGCCCCAGCATTTT.

There are many counts of this clonotype. The chain couples TRBV5-1 to TRBJ2-5, with no clear D. The CDR3 sequence is 15 residues long. Trimming left V 0 bases short and J 1 base short, with 10 bases between. The germline CDR1 and CDR2 sequences are SGHRS and YFSETQ. CDR3: CASSLEVPSQETQYF. CDR3 DNA: TGCGCCAGCAGCTTGGAGGTGCCCTCCCAAGAGACCCAGTACTTC.

The sample holds a few counts of this clonotype. This chain joins TRBV14 and TRBJ2-1, with TRBD2 matching over 11 bases. This CDR3 has 16 residues. Per the germline V gene, CDR1 is SGHDN and CDR2 is FVKESK. V lost 3 bases to trimming and J lost 5 bases; unmatched junction nucleotides: 6. CDR3 region: CASSQEMGLADNEQFF. CDR3 coding DNA: TGTGCCAGCAGCCAGGAAATGGGACTAGCGGACAATGAGCAGTTCTTC.

This clonotype has more than one count but fewer than ten. This chain uses TRBV6-5 with TRBJ1-6; no definite D call. V lost 2 bases and J 4 bases, leaving 9 bases between the germline ends. Germline values: CDR1 MNHEY, CDR2 SVGAGI. CDR3 length equals 15 residues. CDR3: CASSYGPGYNSPLHF. In DNA form, the CDR3 reads TGTGCCAGCAGTTACGGACCGGGTTATAATTCACCCCTCCACTTT.

The chain recombines TRBV7-8 with TRBJ1-5; TRBD1 is a possible D gene (5 bases). Germline CDR1 reads SGHVS; CDR2 reads FQNEAQ. CDR3 length equals 14 residues. V gave up 1 base and J gave up 6 bases, with 10 bases separating them. The CDR3 region is CASSLGNQGQPQHF. Here the CDR3 DNA reads TGTGCCAGCAGCTTAGGGAACCAGGGTCAGCCCCAGCATTTT. The complete variable domain, with remaining parts taken from reference TRBV7-8 and TRBJ1-5, reads GAGVSQSPRYKVAKRGQDVALRCDPISGHVSLFWYQQALGQGPEFLTYFQNEAQLDKSGLPSDRFFAERPEGSVSTLKIQRTQQEDSAVYLCASSLGNQGQPQHFGDGTRLSIL.

This clonotype has at least ten counts. This chain links TRBV7-2 with TRBJ1-6, with a possible D match to TRBD1 (5 bases). This CDR3 is built from 15 residues. The germline V and J ends were trimmed by 3 bases and 7 bases, with 13 bases remaining between them. The germline gives CDR1 SGHTA, CDR2 FQGNSA. CDR3 region: CASSFRQSGNSPLHF. CDR3 coding DNA: TGTGCCAGCAGCTTCCGACAGTCGGGGAATTCACCCCTCCACTTT.

The chain carries TRBV12-3 or TRBV12-4 and TRBJ1-5, with TRBD1 matching over 10 bases. The CDR3 runs to 15 residues. V dropped 5 bases and J dropped 3; count of bases not matched to a gene: 4. DNA of the CDR3: TGTGCCAGCAGTGACAGGGGGCGCGACAATCAGCCCCAGCATTTT. It yields the protein CASSDRGRDNQPQHF.

The CDR3 coding sequence is TGTGCCAGCAGCGTAGGTGGACCCATGGGCCCCTACAATGAGCAGTTCTTC. Translation: CASSVGGPMGPYNEQFF. The chain carries TRBV9 and TRBJ2-1; no firm D call. In germline, CDR1 is SGDLS, CDR2 YYNGEE. The CDR3 spans 17 residues. V dropped 0 bases and J dropped 2 bases, with 15 bases sitting between them. Drawing the rest from reference TRBV9 and TRBJ2-1, the complete variable domain is DSGVTQTPKHLITATGQRVTLRCSPRSGDLSVYWYQQSLDQGLQFLIQYYNGEERAKGNILERFSAQQFPDLHSELNLSSLELGDSALYFCASSVGGPMGPYNEQFFGPGTRLTVL.

This chain uses TRBV12-3 or TRBV12-4 with TRBJ1-2; D might be TRBD1 (5 bases). V lost 3 bases, J lost 3 bases, and 14 bases lay in between. This CDR3 has 15 amino acids. As DNA, the CDR3 is TGTGCCAGCAGTTTGGGACGGGGTTCAGACTATGGCTACACCTTC. Amino acids: CASSLGRGSDYGYTF.

The rearrangement links TRBV7-4 to TRBJ1-5; 7 bases match TRBD1. CDR3 length: 15 amino acids. V was clipped by 5 bases and J by 7 bases; unmatched bases: 11. Germline CDR1 SGHVT, CDR2 SQSDAQ. In nucleotides, the CDR3 is TGTGCCAGCAGCCCAACAGGGGTCGAGGAACAGCCCCAGCATTTT. Translating gives CASSPTGVEEQPQHF.

Only a few counts were recorded for this clonotype. The J gene is TRBJ2-5, the V gene TRBV13, with 12 bases fitting TRBD2. CDR1 and CDR2 (germline): PRHDT, FYEKMQ (reference sequence). The CDR3 is 16 residues long. The J segment lost 3 bases and the V segment lost 3 bases, leaving 5 bases of the junction unmatched. In DNA, the CDR3 is TGTGCCAGCAGCTTCAGACTAGCGGGAGTAAAAGAGACCCAGTACTTC. Amino acids: CASSFRLAGVKETQYF. The complete variable domain, with remaining parts taken from reference TRBV13 and TRBJ2-5, reads AAGVIQSPRHLIKEKRETATLKCYPIPRHDTVYWYQQGPGQDPQFLISFYEKMQSDKGSIPDRFSAQQFSDYHSELNMSSLELGDSALYFCASSFRLAGVKETQYFGPGTRLLVL.

In its sample, this clonotype was seen a few times. The gene calls are TRBV6-1 and TRBJ2-1; 10 bases match TRBD2. Germline CDR1 reads MNHNS; CDR2 reads SASEGT. The CDR3 runs to 17 residues. Trimming removed 5 bases from V and 3 bases from J; junction bases left unmatched: 10. The CDR3 loop is CASSHSLLAGNYNEQFF. In DNA form, the CDR3 reads TGTGCCAGCAGTCATTCTTTACTAGCGGGGAACTACAATGAGCAGTTCTTC.

This chain uses TRBV4-1 with TRBJ2-1; tentative D call: TRBD2 (5 bases). V lost 3 bases and J 4 bases, leaving 10 bases between the germline ends. Germline CDR1 and CDR2: MGHRA and YSYEKL. The CDR3 sequence is 14 residues long. The CDR3 protein is CASSQAGVYNEQFF. The CDR3 DNA reads as TGCGCCAGCAGCCAGGCGGGCGTTTACAATGAGCAGTTCTTC.

The table lists this clonotype with a few counts. The CDR3 bases are TGTGCCAGCAGCACCGGACAGGGGGCAACGGGAACTGAAGCTTTCTTT. Translating gives CASSTGQGATGTEAFF. V usage is TRBV5-5 and J usage is TRBJ1-1, with TRBD1 matching over 11 bases. Germline values: CDR1 SGHKS, CDR2 YYEKEE (reference sequence). V dropped 4 bases and J dropped 5; count of bases not matched to a gene: 10. The CDR3 spans 16 residues.

The V gene is TRBV6-2 or TRBV6-3, the J gene TRBJ2-3, with 10 bases identical to TRBD2. The J segment lost 10 bases and the V segment lost 4 bases, leaving 2 bases of the junction unmatched. Germline loops: CDR1 MNHEY, CDR2 SVGEGT. There are 12 residues in the CDR3. The CDR3 reads CASSLLAGPQYF. CDR3 nucleotides: TGTGCCAGCAGTTTACTAGCGGGACCGCAGTATTTT.

The chain recombines TRBV7-8 with TRBJ2-5, with D perhaps matching TRBD1 or TRBD2 (5 bases each). The CDR3 consists of 15 residues. The germline CDR1 and CDR2 sequences are SGHVS and FQNEAQ. Trimming left V 3 bases short and J 4 bases short, with 15 bases between. CDR3 bases: TGTGCCAGCAGCTTCCCCTCCGGGGCGGGAGAGACCCAGTACTTC. Translated: CASSFPSGAGETQYF.

The chain joins TRBV10-3 to TRBJ2-7, with 10 nucleotides matching TRBD1. The CDR3 extends over 15 amino acids. The V and J ends lost 3 bases and 2 bases, in that order; junction bases with no gene match: 4. Germline-derived CDR1 and CDR2 are ENHRY and SYGVKD. The CDR3 coding sequence is TGTGCCATCAGTGACCCGGGGACAGGGGCCTACGAGCAGTACGTC. Amino acid sequence: CAISDPGTGAYEQYV.

Concerning this clonotype itself: Mismatch with germline at one junction end may stem from a read error. J is TRBJ2-1 and V is TRBV2; 9 nucleotides align to TRBD1. CDR3 size: 12 residues. Germline CDR1 SNHLY, CDR2 FYNNEI. The DNA for the CDR3 is TGTGCCAGCAGAGACCGGGACAGGGTTTTGCTCTTC. It translates to CASRDRDRVLLF. Full variable domain (outside the CDR3, taken from reference TRBV2 and TRBJ2-1): EPEVTQTPSHQVTQMGQEVILRCVPISNHLYFYWYRQILGQKVEFLVSFYNNEISEKSEIFDDQFSVERPDGSNFTLKIRSTKLEDSAMYFCASRDRDRVLLFGPGTRLTVL.

This clonotype was counted a few times. The CDR3: CASSLEGQGNYVGYTF. DNA for the CDR3: TGTGCCAGCAGCTTGGAGGGCCAGGGAAACTATGTGGGCTACACCTTC. This chain uses TRBV5-6 with TRBJ1-2; D perhaps matches TRBD1 (5 bases). This CDR3 spans 16 amino acids. Trimming took 0 bases from V and 8 from J, leaving 20 bases between them. CDR1 and CDR2 (germline): SGHDT, YYEEEE.